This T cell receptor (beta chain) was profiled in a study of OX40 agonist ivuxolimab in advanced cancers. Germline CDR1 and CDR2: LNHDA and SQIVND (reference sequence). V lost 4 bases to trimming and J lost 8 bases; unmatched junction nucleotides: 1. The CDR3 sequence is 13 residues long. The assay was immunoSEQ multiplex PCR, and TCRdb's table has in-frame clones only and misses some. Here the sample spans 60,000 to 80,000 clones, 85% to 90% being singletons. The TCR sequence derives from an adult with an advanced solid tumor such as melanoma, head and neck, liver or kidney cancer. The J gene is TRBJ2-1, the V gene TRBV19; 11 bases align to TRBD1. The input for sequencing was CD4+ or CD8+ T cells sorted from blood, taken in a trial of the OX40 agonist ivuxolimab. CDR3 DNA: TGTGCCAGTAGTACGGGACAGGGGGATGAGCAGTTCTTC. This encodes CASSTGQGDEQFF.